The following is a TCR beta chain sequence with its context. This CDR3 is 20 amino acids long. Germline values: CDR1 DFQATT, CDR2 SNEGSKA (reference sequence). V shed 0 bases, J shed 0 bases, and the junction held 17 bases outside the gene matches. For the second PCR, which ran for 7 to 11 cycles, a sample-barcoded 5' primer and a J-beta primer mix were used. TCRdb re-analysed the 5' RACE reads in MiXCR, keeping a single row per CDR3 protein. The table records hundreds of thousands of distinct CDR3 sequences, about 42% of them present only once. These data are taken from a study of blood T cells in healthy people across ages.

The source material was blood. The receptor comes from a woman aged 60-75 years in good health. The chain links TRBV20-1 to TRBJ2-4, with 7 positions matching TRBD1. CDR3 protein: CSARDLHRDSGALAKNIQYF. In nucleotides, the CDR3 is TGCAGTGCTAGAGATTTGCACCGGGACAGTGGGGCTCTAGCCAAAAACATTCAGTACTTC.